Listed below are T cell receptor beta chains from one sample, sequenced in a study of blood T cells in healthy people across ages. TCRdb re-called the 5' RACE reads through MiXCR, storing one row per CDR3 protein. The data hold roughly 680,000 distinct CDR3 sequences, with 20% to 25% observed a single time. The material sequenced was blood. The origin of the receptors is a man between 65 and 85 years old in good health. Each CDR3 is given without its conserved first and last residue. Each record gives: V gene, J gene, CDR3 protein.

>TRBV28|TRBJ1-4
ASSSHGTQNEKLF
>TRBV4-2|-
ASSQDLREGRNNEQY
>TRBV4-2|TRBJ2-2
ASSQGGTSGSRGGELF
>TRBV27|TRBJ2-7
ASSLSPRETEQY
>TRBV12-3/TRBV12-4|TRBJ2-7
ASSLGGTKPYEQY
>TRBV2|TRBJ2-3
ASSDVASGRDTQY
>TRBV20-1|TRBJ1-5
SSIPGQGLSNQPQH
>TRBV12-3/TRBV12-4|TRBJ2-3
ASSFREGDTQY
>TRBV13|TRBJ2-5
ASSLGRTSGQETQY
>TRBV28|TRBJ1-3
ASSSPPPGQLGNTIY
>TRBV21-1|TRBJ2-7
ASSPHRAVYEQY
>TRBV12-3/TRBV12-4|TRBJ2-1
ASSSPGQSYNEQF
>TRBV10-3|TRBJ2-5
AISEDRGETQY
>TRBV6-5|TRBJ2-3
ASSYSRLPSTDTQY
>TRBV6-2/TRBV6-3|TRBJ2-4
ASSFSSRNIQY
>TRBV7-6|TRBJ2-5
ASSFGRLAGFQETQY
>TRBV6-2/TRBV6-3|TRBJ2-1
ASSSILQGSEQF
>TRBV15|TRBJ2-7
ATSRDQGLHEQY
>TRBV7-8|TRBJ2-5
ASSLTSGGEETQY
>TRBV7-6|TRBJ2-7
ASSLTYFMPDRIPEQY
>TRBV2|TRBJ2-7
ASSEDYIYEQY
>TRBV7-8|-
ASSFTTSGNEQY
>TRBV7-9|-
ASSWVNGAGYNEQF
>TRBV7-9|TRBJ2-7
ASSLAGQPTYEQY